The T cell receptor (beta chain) under discussion was sequenced for a study of OX40 agonist ivuxolimab in advanced cancers. Clones were sequenced by immunoSEQ multiplex PCR, and TCRdb holds only the in-frame ones, with some missing. This sample has roughly 40,000 clones, with 70% to 90% found just once. The sequence came from an adult with an advanced solid tumor such as melanoma, head and neck, liver or kidney cancer. Sequencing was performed on CD4+ or CD8+ T cells sorted from blood, taken in a trial of the OX40 agonist ivuxolimab.

CDR3 region: CASSPSFDPQETQYF. For the CDR3, the DNA is TGTGCCAGCAGCCCGTCGTTTGATCCACAAGAGACCCAGTACTTC. V usage is TRBV7-9 and J usage is TRBJ2-5, with unresolved D. The CDR3 totals 15 residues. V lost 5 bases, J lost 2 bases, and 15 bases lay in between. Germline V gives CDR1 SEHNR, CDR2 FQNEAQ (reference sequence).